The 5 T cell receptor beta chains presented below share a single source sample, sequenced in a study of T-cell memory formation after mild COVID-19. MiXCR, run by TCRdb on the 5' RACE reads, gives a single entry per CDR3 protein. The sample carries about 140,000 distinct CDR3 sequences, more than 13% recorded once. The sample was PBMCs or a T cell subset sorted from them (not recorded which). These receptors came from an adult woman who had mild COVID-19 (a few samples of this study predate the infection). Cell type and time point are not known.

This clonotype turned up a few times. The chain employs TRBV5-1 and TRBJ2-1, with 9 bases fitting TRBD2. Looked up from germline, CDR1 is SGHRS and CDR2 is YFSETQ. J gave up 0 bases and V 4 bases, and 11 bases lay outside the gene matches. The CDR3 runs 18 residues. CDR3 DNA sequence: TGCGCCAGCAGCGGGTTGGTAGCGGGAGCCCCCTCCTACAATGAGCAGTTCTTC. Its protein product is CASSGLVAGAPSYNEQFF.

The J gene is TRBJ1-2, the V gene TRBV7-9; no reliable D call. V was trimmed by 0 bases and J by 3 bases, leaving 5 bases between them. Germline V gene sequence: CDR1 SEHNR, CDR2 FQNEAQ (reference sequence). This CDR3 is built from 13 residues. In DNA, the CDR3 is TGTGCCAGCAGCTTAGCGAGGGACTATGGCTACACCTTC. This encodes CASSLARDYGYTF.

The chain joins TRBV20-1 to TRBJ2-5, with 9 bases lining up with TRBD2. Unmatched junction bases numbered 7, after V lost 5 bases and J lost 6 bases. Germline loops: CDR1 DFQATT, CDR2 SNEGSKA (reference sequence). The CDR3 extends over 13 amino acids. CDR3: CSAPRLAVKTQYF. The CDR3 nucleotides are TGCAGTGCTCCCCGACTAGCGGTGAAGACCCAGTACTTC.

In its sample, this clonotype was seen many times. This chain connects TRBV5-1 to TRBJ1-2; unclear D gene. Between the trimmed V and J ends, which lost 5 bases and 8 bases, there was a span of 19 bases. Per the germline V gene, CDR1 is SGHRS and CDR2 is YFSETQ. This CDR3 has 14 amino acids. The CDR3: CASSWRPASRGYTF. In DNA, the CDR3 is TGCGCCAGCAGTTGGCGTCCCGCAAGTCGGGGCTACACCTTC.

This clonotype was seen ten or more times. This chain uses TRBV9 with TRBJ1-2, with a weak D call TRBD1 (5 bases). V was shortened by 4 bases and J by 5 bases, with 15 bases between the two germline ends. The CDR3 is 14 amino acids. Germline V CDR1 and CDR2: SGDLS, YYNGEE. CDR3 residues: CASSPGGAGYGYTF. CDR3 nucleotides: TGTGCCAGCAGCCCAGGCGGGGCTGGGTATGGCTACACCTTC.